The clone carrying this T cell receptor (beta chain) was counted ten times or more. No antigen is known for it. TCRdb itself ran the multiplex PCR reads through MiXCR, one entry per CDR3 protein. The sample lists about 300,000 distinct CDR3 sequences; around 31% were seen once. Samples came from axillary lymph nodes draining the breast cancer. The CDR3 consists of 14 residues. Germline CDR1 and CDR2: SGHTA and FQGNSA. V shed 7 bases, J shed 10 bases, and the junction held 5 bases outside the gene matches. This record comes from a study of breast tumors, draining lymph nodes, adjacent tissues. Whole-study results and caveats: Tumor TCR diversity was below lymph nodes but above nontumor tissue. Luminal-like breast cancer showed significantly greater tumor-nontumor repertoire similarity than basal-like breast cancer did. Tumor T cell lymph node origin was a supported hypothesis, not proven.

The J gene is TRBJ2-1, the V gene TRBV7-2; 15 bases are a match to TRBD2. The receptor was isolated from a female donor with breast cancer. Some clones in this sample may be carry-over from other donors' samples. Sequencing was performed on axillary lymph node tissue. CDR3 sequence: CASNWGTSGGEQFF. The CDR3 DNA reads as TGTGCCAGCAACTGGGGGACTAGCGGGGGGGAGCAGTTCTTC. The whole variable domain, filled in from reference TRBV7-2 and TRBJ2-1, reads GAGVSQSPSNKVTEKGKDVELRCDPISGHTALYWYRQSLGQGLEFLIYFQGNSAPDKSGLPSDRFSAERTGGSVSTLTIQRTQQEDSAVYLCASNWGTSGGEQFFGPGTRLTVL.